The sequence of this TCR beta chain was determined in a study of cytomegalovirus exposure and HLA in healthy donors. Looked up from germline, CDR1 is SGHKS and CDR2 is YYEKEE (reference sequence). The ends lost 3 bases at V and 8 bases at J; junction bases unmatched: 10. The CDR3 consists of 14 residues. 13 Jbeta primers and 60 Vbeta primers were used for the PCR. The repertoire was sequenced with immunoSEQ multiplex PCR; TCRdb's copy has only in-frame clones and lacks some. This repertoire shows 150,000 or so clones, about three quarters found once; its top ten account for about 14%. This clone was seen once.

Sequenced sample: PBMCs. The chain has TRBV5-5 and TRBJ1-1, with 7 positions matching TRBD1. The origin of this receptor is a man in his fifties or sixties in good health and CMV-seropositive. The CDR3 spells CASSSTPTGREAFF. CDR3 nucleotides: TGTGCCAGCAGCTCTACTCCGACAGGGAGAGAAGCTTTCTTT.